This TCR beta chain came from a study of blood T cell repertoires in COVID-19 (TCRdb year 2020). Looking at the study overall: Samples from collaborators originated in the United States, Italy and Spain and spanned both the acute and convalescent phases of COVID-19. The material from the prospective study consisted of cDNA or gDNA derived from T cells, B-cell-depleted T cells, or PBMCs. Deeply sampled blood TCRbeta repertoires from subjects exposed to, actively infected with, or recovered from COVID-19 were included in the dataset. The repertoires were made available in a free public database intended to serve as a resource for research on the immune response to SARS-CoV-2. Samples came from the ongoing ImmuneRACE study (first 160 participants) plus 1,254 subjects from 6 global collaborators. A de-identified subject ID, COVID-19 status, age in years and sex were almost always included in the sample metadata. Where HLA class I and class II types were available, the types were taken from metadata supplied by the sample provider, not from assay-based typing.

Ends trimmed: V by 4 bases, J by 9 bases; bases unmatched to a gene: 7. For CDR1 and CDR2, the germline V gene lists SGHRS and YFSETQ. The CDR3 spans 15 residues, from the cysteine through the phenylalanine. Left in the record is the CDR3 DNA by itself, 45 bases read in frame from the first base. What the authors observed across the whole study: Clinical and demographic metadata were provided uncurated, with the amount varying by source and participant.

Samples from volunteer blood donors who had recovered from COVID-19 were contributed by a second Seattle source. Collaborating institutions collected whole blood in K2EDTA tubes following their own protocols. Collaborator samples were shipped for TCRbeta analysis as frozen whole blood, isolated PBMCs, or DNA extracted from either sample type. The immunoSEQ Assay, a bias-controlled multiplex PCR, was used to amplify TCRbeta CDR3 regions from genomic DNA. As for how the authors treated the data: The number of nucleated cells in each sample was estimated from the amplification of reference gene primers within the assay. To quantify the absolute abundance of each unique TCRbeta CDR3 rearrangement, sequence reads were collapsed and filtered. Productive Simpson clonality was computed per sample as the square root of Simpson's diversity index over productive rearrangements. Entries here come from immuneACCESS through TCRdb and include only in-frame sequences with V and J called. Some clones fail to appear in such tables; in the studies checked, an unresolved V gene covers under half of the shortfall, and the cause of the remainder is unknown. For V, J and clone size, that table is used; D and trimming come from the DNA. This sample comprises about 250,000 clones, roughly 86% of them detected only once. 1.5% to 2% of the sample goes to the ten largest clones.

This clone has just a few counts. The antigen it recognizes is unknown. No base qualities exist here, and no much larger clone lies one base off it. The sequencing input was peripheral blood. The TCR was taken from a woman aged 55-69 years who had recovered from COVID-19. The V gene is TRBV5-1 and the J gene is TRBJ1-6, with 10 bases matching TRBD1. The DNA sequence reads TGCGCCAGCAGCGTCGGGACAGGGGAGAGTTCACCCCTCCACTTT. Its protein reads: CASSVGTGESSPLHF.